Below, 10 T cell receptor beta chains from the same sample are listed, as sequenced in a study of shared T cell receptors in the human thymus. Only in-frame clones appear in the TCRdb table, and some are missing; sequencing was by immunoSEQ multiplex PCR. The sample contains 600,000 to 900,000 clones, 70% to 90% of which appear only once. This sample was shared with a second study, whose subject was human thymus T cells.

Sequencing used thymocytes. The receptors derive from a girl less than two years old with a congenital heart defect.

This clone was seen just once. The genes are TRBV7-2 and TRBJ2-2; possible D gene TRBD2, 6 bases. CDR3 length: 17 residues. Per germline, CDR1 SGHTA and CDR2 FQGNSA. V was clipped by 5 bases and J by 6 bases, with 22 bases between them. CDR3: CASSASRGGVPPGELFF. Here the CDR3 DNA reads TGTGCCAGCAGCGCAAGCCGGGGCGGGGTACCGCCCGGGGAGCTGTTTTTT.

J is TRBJ2-7 and V is TRBV28; 10 positions agree with TRBD2. The germline V gene encodes CDR1 MDHEN and CDR2 SYDVKM. V trimming: 3 bases; J trimming: 3 bases; junction bases outside the gene matches: 23. The CDR3 loop spans 21 amino acids. The CDR3 sequence: CASSLRQSALAGTPQYYEQYF. CDR3 bases: TGTGCCAGCAGTTTGAGACAATCAGCACTAGCGGGGACACCCCAGTACTACGAGCAGTACTTC.

The CDR3 spells CASRPWAGEYEQYF. CDR3 nucleotides: TGTGCCAGCAGACCGTGGGCAGGGGAGTACGAGCAGTACTTC. This chain connects TRBV28 to TRBJ2-7, with D perhaps TRBD1 (6 bases). This CDR3 spans 14 amino acids. CDR1 is MDHEN and CDR2 is SYDVKM in the germline V gene. Trimming removed 6 bases from V and 4 bases from J, with 16 bases in between.

The rearrangement links TRBV15 to TRBJ1-1, with D perhaps TRBD1 (6 bases). The CDR3 is 16 residues long. V shed 0 bases and J shed 1 base, with 12 bases lying between them. Germline assignment: CDR1 LNHNV and CDR2 YYDKDF (reference sequence). This CDR3 reads CATSRDFRGQNTEAFF. CDR3 DNA: TGTGCCACCAGCAGAGATTTCAGGGGCCAGAACACTGAAGCTTTCTTT.

The V gene is TRBV7-9, the J gene TRBJ2-3; D is possibly TRBD2 (5 bases). Trimming cost V 5 bases and J 2 bases, with 14 bases left between them. The V gene's germline CDR1 is SEHNR and CDR2 FQNEAQ (reference sequence). The CDR3 contains 15 residues. The CDR3 protein is CASSELAADTDTQYF. In DNA form, the CDR3 reads TGTGCCAGCAGCGAGTTAGCAGCGGACACAGATACGCAGTATTTT.

The chain combines TRBV19 with TRBJ1-2; possibly TRBD1 for D (6 bases). This CDR3 is 15 amino acids long. Trimming removed 4 bases from V and 2 bases from J, with 14 bases in between. Germline lookup yields CDR1 LNHDA and CDR2 SQIVND (reference sequence). The CDR3 loop is CASSTLQGANYGYTF. The CDR3 DNA sequence: TGTGCCAGTAGTACCCTACAGGGAGCCAACTATGGCTACACCTTC.

V and J are TRBV5-1 and TRBJ1-6, with TRBD1 matching over 7 bases. CDR1 is SGHRS, CDR2 YFSETQ, per germline. V shed 7 bases and J 6 bases; nucleotides not matched to a gene: 10. The CDR3 is 15 amino acids. This chain's CDR3 is CASGVDRSGNSPLHF. The CDR3 DNA sequence: TGCGCCAGCGGGGTGGACAGGAGTGGTAATTCACCCCTCCACTTT. Looking up the rest from reference TRBV5-1 and TRBJ1-6 gives the full variable domain: KAGVTQTPRYLIKTRGQQVTLSCSPISGHRSVSWYQQTPGQGLQFLFEYFSETQRNKGNFPGRFSGRQFSNSRSEMNVSTLELGDSALYLCASGVDRSGNSPLHFGNGTRLTVT.

This chain uses TRBV5-1 with TRBJ2-3; D might be TRBD1 (6 bases). V lost 4 bases to trimming and J lost 2 bases, with 8 bases between them. This CDR3 comprises 13 residues. Germline CDR1 is SGHRS and CDR2 is YFSETQ. The CDR3 DNA sequence: TGCGCCAGCAGCGGGGGCTCCACAGATACGCAGTATTTT. Amino acid sequence: CASSGGSTDTQYF.

V is TRBV5-1 and J is TRBJ1-6; 7 positions agree with TRBD1. Germline assignment: CDR1 SGHRS and CDR2 YFSETQ. V shed 4 bases, J shed 0 bases, and the junction held 7 bases outside the gene matches. There are 17 residues in the CDR3. The CDR3 loop reads CASSLRQGFSYNSPLHF. The CDR3 nucleotides are TGCGCCAGCAGCCTAAGACAGGGCTTCTCCTATAATTCACCCCTCCACTTT.

The V call is TRBV27, the J call TRBJ2-1; TRBD2 agrees at 13 bases. Trimming took 1 base from V and 4 from J; bases not matched to a gene: 10. CDR3 length equals 19 residues. Germline V lookup: CDR1 MNHEY, CDR2 SMNVEV (reference sequence). As DNA, the CDR3 is TGTGCCAGCAGTTTATTTAGACTAGCGGGGGGCCCTCCTTACAATGAGCAGTTCTTC. This gives the protein CASSLFRLAGGPPYNEQFF.